These T cell receptor beta chains were read from a single sample in a study of blood T cell repertoires in COVID-19. The repertoire was sequenced with immunoSEQ multiplex PCR; TCRdb's copy has only in-frame clones and lacks some. The sample consists of over 85,000 clones, 75% to 95% of them appearing once. The sequencing input was peripheral blood. Receptors originate from a human donor with active COVID-19. The donor label of this sample is uncertain. CDR3s include the opening cysteine and the closing phenylalanine or tryptophan. D genes are given only for firm matches. Clone size is stated in some rows and not others, as once, few, many or a class when expanded.

NA	TRBV5-1	NA	TRBJ2-3	TGCGCCAGCAGCTTGGCGCTAGAGTCAGATACGCAGTATTTT	CASSLALESDTQYF
NA	TRBV6-6	NA	TRBJ2-2	TGTGCCAGCAGCGGAACCGGAGTGGCCGGGGAGCTGTTTTTT	CASSGTGVAGELFF
TRBD1	TRBV7-6	NA	TRBJ1-3	TGTGCCAGCAGCTTAGTCCAGGGGGCAGGCGGAAACACCATATATTTT	CASSLVQGAGGNTIYF
NA	TRBV19	NA	TRBJ1-1	TGTGCCAGTAGTACGGAAGGGGTGAACACTGAAGCTTTCTTT	CASSTEGVNTEAFF
NA	TRBV5-1	NA	TRBJ2-2	TGCGCCAGCAGCTTGGGAGACACGAACACCGGGGAGCTGTTTTTT	CASSLGDTNTGELFF
NA	TRBV7-9	NA	TRBJ1-6	TGTGCCAGCAGCTTAGGGGAGGGGTTGAATTCACCCCTCCACTTT	CASSLGEGLNSPLHF
TRBD2	TRBV7-2	NA	TRBJ2-5	TGTGCCAGCAGCCCCGGGGGGGCCCCCGAGACCCAGTACTTC	CASSPGGAPETQYF
TRBD1	TRBV10-3	NA	TRBJ1-2	TGTGCCATCAGTGAGGAGGGGACAGCCGATAACTATGGCTACACCTTC	CAISEEGTADNYGYTF
NA	TRBV10-3	NA	TRBJ2-3	TGTGCCATCGCCGAGGGGGAACCAGATACGCAGTATTTT	CAIAEGEPDTQYF
TRBD2	TRBV4-3	NA	TRBJ2-7	TGCGCCAGCAGCCGTCGGGGGGGGACTGAGGAGCAGTACTTC	CASSRRGGTEEQYF
TRBD1	TRBV12-3/TRBV12-4	once	TRBJ1-1	TGTGCCAGCAGTTTTGCAGGGGGCACTGAAGCTTTCTTT	CASSFAGGTEAFF
NA	TRBV21-1	NA	TRBJ1-1	TGTGCCAGCACCGGAGGCCCGTGCTGGGGGCGCCGGGGTAGGACTGAAGCTTTCTTT	CASTGGPCWGRRGRTEAFF
NA	TRBV27	NA	TRBJ2-7	TGTGCCAGCAGTTTCAATAAGTTGGGGGCAGAGGAGCAGTACTTC	CASSFNKLGAEEQYF
TRBD1	TRBV19	NA	TRBJ2-1	TGTGCCAGTAGTGAACCGGGACAGGGGACCCATGAGCAGTTCTTC	CASSEPGQGTHEQFF
NA	TRBV5-4	once	TRBJ1-3	TGTGCCAGCAGCTCTACCGAATCTGGAAACACCATATATTTT	CASSSTESGNTIYF
NA	TRBV7-9	NA	TRBJ2-1	TGTGCCAGCGACTCTAGGGCCGGGAGCAATGAGCAGTTCTTC	CASDSRAGSNEQFF
TRBD2	TRBV5-4	NA	TRBJ2-7	TGTGCCAGCAGCTTTGGACTAGCGGGGGGGCTATCCTACGAGCAGTACTTC	CASSFGLAGGLSYEQYF
TRBD1	TRBV27	NA	TRBJ2-3	TGTGCCAGCGGCCAACAGGGGAGCGAGAGCACAGATACGCAGTATTTT	CASGQQGSESTDTQYF
NA	TRBV5-4	NA	TRBJ1-1	TGTGCCAGCAGCCTCAGAGGGACTGAAGCTTTCTTT	CASSLRGTEAFF
TRBD2	TRBV2	NA	TRBJ2-3	TGTGCCAGCAGTGAAGCGGTGGCGGGGGGACTCGCAGATACGCAGTATTTT	CASSEAVAGGLADTQYF
NA	TRBV5-4	NA	TRBJ1-4	TGTGCCAGCAGCCCGGGGGGGGGCTGGGGTGAAAAACTGTTTTTT	CASSPGGGWGEKLFF
NA	TRBV15	NA	TRBJ1-3	TGTGCCACCAGCAGAGAGGCGGCAGCCAGCTCTGGAAACACCATATATTTT	CATSREAAASSGNTIYF
NA	TRBV5-1	NA	TRBJ1-1	TGCGCCAGCAGCGTGGACGGTCCGGGGGAAGCTTTCTTT	CASSVDGPGEAFF
TRBD2	TRBV12-5	once	TRBJ2-5	TGTGCTAGTGGTTTGGGGACTAGGGAGACCCAGTACTTC	CASGLGTRETQYF
TRBD1	TRBV28	NA	TRBJ2-3	TGTGCCAGCAGACCTATAGGGGGCCGGAGGACAGATACGCAGTATTTT	CASRPIGGRRTDTQYF
NA	TRBV29-1	NA	TRBJ1-1	TGCAGCGTTGTTAGTGGCACTGAAGCTTTCTTT	CSVVSGTEAFF
NA	TRBV7-2	NA	TRBJ1-4	TGTGCCAGCAGCCTTAGGCAGGCTAATGAAAAACTGTTTTTT	CASSLRQANEKLFF
TRBD1	TRBV6-1	NA	TRBJ2-3	TGTGCCAGCAGTGAAATCGGCAGGGGGAACGCAGATACGCAGTATTTT	CASSEIGRGNADTQYF
NA	TRBV11-2	NA	TRBJ2-3	TGTGCCAGCAGCTTAGAAGGGGGGGGTATTGATACGCAGTATTTT	CASSLEGGGIDTQYF
NA	TRBV7-9	NA	TRBJ2-3	TGTGCCAGCAGCCCATTCTACGATACGCAGTATTTT	CASSPFYDTQYF
NA	TRBV6-2/TRBV6-3	NA	TRBJ2-2	TGTGCCAGCAGTTCGGGGGAAGGGAACACCGGGGAGCTGTTTTTT	CASSSGEGNTGELFF
TRBD1	TRBV6-5	NA	TRBJ2-3	TGTGCCACCGGACAGGGGGCAGTCACAGATACGCAGTATTTT	CATGQGAVTDTQYF
NA	TRBV19	NA	TRBJ1-1	TGTGCCAGTAGTAATCACCTACGGGGGAATGCTGAAGCTTTCTTT	CASSNHLRGNAEAFF
TRBD1	TRBV7-2	NA	TRBJ2-7	TGTGCCAGCAGCTTAGCGGGGACAGGCATCTACGAGCAGTACTTC	CASSLAGTGIYEQYF
NA	TRBV27	NA	TRBJ1-6	TGTGCCAGCAGTTTTGACAGAGAATCACCCCTCCACTTT	CASSFDRESPLHF
NA	TRBV19	NA	TRBJ1-5	TGTGCCAGTAGTATAGCCCTAAATCAGCCCCAGCATTTT	CASSIALNQPQHF
NA	TRBV5-4	NA	TRBJ2-1	TGTGCCAGCAGCCTGGTCGGTGGGGGGTGGGGCAATGAGCAGTTCTTC	CASSLVGGGWGNEQFF
NA	TRBV10-1	NA	TRBJ2-5	TGCGCCAGCAGCGTCACAGGTCAAGAGACCCAGTACTTC	CASSVTGQETQYF
NA	TRBV11-2	NA	TRBJ1-2	TGTGCCAGCAGCGTAGGGGGGGACTATGGCTACACCTTC	CASSVGGDYGYTF
NA	TRBV18	NA	TRBJ2-1	TGTGCCAGCTTACAGGGACGCAGCTCCTACAATGAGCAGTTCTTC	CASLQGRSSYNEQFF